The sequence of this T cell receptor (beta chain) was determined in a study of early T cells in non-severe SARS-CoV-2 infection. TCRdb re-analysed the 5' RACE reads in MiXCR, keeping a single row per CDR3 protein. The sample has tens of thousands of distinct CDR3 sequences; roughly 5.6% are singletons. The trim removed 3 bases at V and 7 bases at J, leaving 8 bases unmatched. The CDR3 runs to 14 residues. Germline CDR1 and CDR2: LNHNV and YYDKDF (reference sequence). The rearrangement joins TRBV15 to TRBJ2-7, with 8 bases matching TRBD1. This receptor was taken from an adult who was a healthcare worker with PCR-confirmed SARS-CoV-2 infection or an uninfected control (not recorded which). The sequenced sample consisted of whole blood. The CDR3 here is CATSSGTGRPEQYF. CDR3 sequence (DNA): TGTGCCACCAGCAGCGGGACAGGACGCCCGGAGCAGTACTTC. Full variable domain (missing parts from reference TRBV15 and TRBJ2-7): DAMVIQNPRYQVTQFGKPVTLSCSQTLNHNVMYWYQQKSSQAPKLLFHYYDKDFNNEADTPDNFQSRRPNTSFCFLDIRSPGLGDTAMYLCATSSGTGRPEQYFGPGTRLTVT.